This entry describes one TCR beta chain. A read error may account for a junction end that differs from germline. The data belong to a study of blood T cell repertoires in COVID-19. Whole-study context: COVID-19 samples collected from the United States, Italy and Spain covered acute and convalescent phases.

Original processing notes: Reference gene primers were amplified, and this amplification served to estimate nucleated cell counts. Some clones are missing from TCRdb's copy, which holds only in-frame ones; the method was immunoSEQ multiplex PCR. D and trimming were read from the DNA, whereas the V and J calls and clone size are those reported in that table. The top ten clones hold approximately 6% of a sample with 200,000 to 250,000 clones, over 75% of them seen once. CDR1 is MNHNS and CDR2 is SASEGT in the germline V gene. The CDR3 extends over 15 amino acids. The specimen sequenced was peripheral blood. This receptor was identified in an elderly man with acute or convalescent COVID-19. The chain joins TRBV6-1 to TRBJ1-1; 10 bases are a match to TRBD1. The CDR3 spells CASSEGLTGGPVAFF. The CDR3 DNA is TGTGCCAGCAGCGAAGGATTGACAGGGGGCCCTGTTGCTTTCTTT.